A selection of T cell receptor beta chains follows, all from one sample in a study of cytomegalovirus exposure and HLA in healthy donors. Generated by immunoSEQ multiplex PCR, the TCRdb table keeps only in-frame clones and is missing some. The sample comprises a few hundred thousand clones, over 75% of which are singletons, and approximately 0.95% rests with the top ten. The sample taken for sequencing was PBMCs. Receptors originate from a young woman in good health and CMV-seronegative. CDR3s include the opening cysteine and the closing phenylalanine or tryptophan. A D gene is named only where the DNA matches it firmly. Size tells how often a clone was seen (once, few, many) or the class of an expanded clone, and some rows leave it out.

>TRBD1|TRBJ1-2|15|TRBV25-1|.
TGTGCCAGCAGTGAAGGGGACAGGGAGGGTATAGGCTACACCTTC
CASSEGDREGIGYTF
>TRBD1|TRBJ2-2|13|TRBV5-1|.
TGCGCCAGCATGGACAGGGTCACCGGGGAGCTGTTTTTT
CASMDRVTGELFF
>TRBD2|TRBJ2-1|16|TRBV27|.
TGTGCCAGCAGTTTCTCAGCGGGAGGTTTAAGGTATGAGCAGTTCTTC
CASSFSAGGLRYEQFF
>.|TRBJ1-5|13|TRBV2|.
TGTGCTCTCCGGGGGGCCCCCGGTCAGCCCCAGCATTTT
CALRGAPGQPQHF
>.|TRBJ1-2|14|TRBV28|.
TGTGCCAGCAGAAGGAGCCTCTTTACAGGGGGCTACACCTTC
CASRRSLFTGGYTF
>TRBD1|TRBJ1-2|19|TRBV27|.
TGTGCCAGCAGTTTAATGAGGGGGAGAGAAGGGGGCGCCCCCGATGGCTACACCTTC
CASSLMRGREGGAPDGYTF
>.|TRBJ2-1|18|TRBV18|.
TGTGCCAGCTCACCACCTATTTCGTCCGGGAGCCGATACAATGAGCAGTTCTTC
CASSPPISSGSRYNEQFF
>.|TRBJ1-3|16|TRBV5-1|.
TGCGCCAGCAGCTTGGGGGCTACAGGGTCTGGAAACACCATATATTTT
CASSLGATGSGNTIYF
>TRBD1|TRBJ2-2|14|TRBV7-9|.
TGTGCCAGCAGACTCAGACAGGGGACCGGGGAGCTGTTTTTT
CASRLRQGTGELFF
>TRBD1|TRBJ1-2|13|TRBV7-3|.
TGTGCCAGCAGCGGCGGGACAGGGGTTGGCTACACCTTC
CASSGGTGVGYTF
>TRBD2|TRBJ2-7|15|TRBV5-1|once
TGCGCCAGCAGCCCGGGACTAGCGGCAACCTACGAGCAGTACTTC
CASSPGLAATYEQYF
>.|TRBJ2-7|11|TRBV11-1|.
TGTGCCAGCAGCTTACCGGGCGAGCAGTACTTC
CASSLPGEQYF
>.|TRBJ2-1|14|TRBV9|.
TGTGCCAGCAGTGACTTTAGCTCCTACAATGAGCAGTTCTTC
CASSDFSSYNEQFF
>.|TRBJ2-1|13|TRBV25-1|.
TGTGCCAGCAGTTACTCGGGATCAACTGAGCAGTTCTTC
CASSYSGSTEQFF
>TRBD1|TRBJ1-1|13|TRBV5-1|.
TGCGCCAGCGGGAGGACAGGGGAAACTGAAGCTTTCTTT
CASGRTGETEAFF
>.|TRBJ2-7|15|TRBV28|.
TGTGCCAGCAGTTTTTCCGGCAGGCGCCCCTACGAGCAGTACTTC
CASSFSGRRPYEQYF
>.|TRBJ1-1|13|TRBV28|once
TGTGCCAGCAGTGCGGACACGGTCACTGAAGCTTTCTTT
CASSADTVTEAFF
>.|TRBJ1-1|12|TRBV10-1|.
TGCGCCAGCAGTGACCCTAACACTGAAGCTTTCTTT
CASSDPNTEAFF
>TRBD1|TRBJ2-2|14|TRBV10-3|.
TGTGCCATCAGAGGGGGCGGGAACACCGGGGAGCTGTTTTTT
CAIRGGGNTGELFF
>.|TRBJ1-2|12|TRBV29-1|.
TGCAGCGTTGACAAATCAGGGGCTGGCTACACCTTC
CSVDKSGAGYTF
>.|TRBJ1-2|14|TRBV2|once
TGTGCCAGCAGTTTTCGACAGGCTGAAAGTGGCTACACCTTC
CASSFRQAESGYTF
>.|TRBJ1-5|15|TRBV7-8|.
TGTGCCAGCAGCTTAGCTTTCCGGGGAAATCAGCCCCAGCATTTT
CASSLAFRGNQPQHF
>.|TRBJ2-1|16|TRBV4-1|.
TGCGCCAGCAGCCTTTCAGGCGGTACTAGCCACAATGAGCAGTTCTTC
CASSLSGGTSHNEQFF
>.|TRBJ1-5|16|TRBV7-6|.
TGTGCCAGCAGCTTAGAAGGGCCCGGAGCGGGTCAGCCCCAGCATTTT
CASSLEGPGAGQPQHF
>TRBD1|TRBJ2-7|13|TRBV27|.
TGTGCCAGCAGTCTAGACAGGGGGCGCGAGCAGTACTTC
CASSLDRGREQYF
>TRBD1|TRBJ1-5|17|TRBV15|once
TGTGCCACCAGTACCTCGCAGGGGGGAAGTTTCCATCAGCCCCAGCATTTT
CATSTSQGGSFHQPQHF
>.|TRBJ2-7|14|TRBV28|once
TGTGCCAGCACGAAAGGAGGCTTCTCCTACGAGCAGTACTTC
CASTKGGFSYEQYF
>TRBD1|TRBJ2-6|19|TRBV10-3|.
TGTGCCATCAGTGACTACGTGGACAGGGGGTCTCAAGGGGCCAACGTCCTGACTTTC
CAISDYVDRGSQGANVLTF
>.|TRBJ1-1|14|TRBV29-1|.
TGCAGCCTAAAACTGCCGGGGAGTAGTCCTGAAGCTTTCTTT
CSLKLPGSSPEAFF
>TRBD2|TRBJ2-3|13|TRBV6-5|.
TGTGCCAGCAGCCAGATAGCGGGAGATACGCAGTATTTT
CASSQIAGDTQYF
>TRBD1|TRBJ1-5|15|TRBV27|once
TGTGCCAGCAGTTTGGGACAGCTTAGCAATCAGCCCCAGCATTTT
CASSLGQLSNQPQHF
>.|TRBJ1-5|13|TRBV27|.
TGTGCCAGCAGTTTCGACAGAATGCAGCCCCAGCATTTT
CASSFDRMQPQHF
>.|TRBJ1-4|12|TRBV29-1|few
TGCAGCGTTGGATGGGTGGAGGAAAAACTGTTTTTT
CSVGWVEEKLFF
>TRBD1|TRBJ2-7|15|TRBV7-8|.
TGTGCCAGCAGCCCCATGGACAGGGCTAACTACGAGCAGTACTTC
CASSPMDRANYEQYF
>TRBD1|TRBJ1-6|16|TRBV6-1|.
TGTGCCAGCAGTGGTAACAGGGGGACGGGGAATTCACCCCTCCACTTT
CASSGNRGTGNSPLHF
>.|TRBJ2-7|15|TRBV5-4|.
TGTGCCAGCAGCCCCGTTCGGGGGACCGCCTACGAGCAGTACTTC
CASSPVRGTAYEQYF
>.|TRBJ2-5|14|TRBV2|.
TGTGCCAGCAGTCAGGACTATCGGCCAGAGACCCAGTACTTC
CASSQDYRPETQYF
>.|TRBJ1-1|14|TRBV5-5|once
TGTGCCAGCAGCCCTTTTCACAGAGACACTGAAGCTTTCTTT
CASSPFHRDTEAFF
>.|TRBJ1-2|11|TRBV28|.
TGTGCCAGCAGGTCAGGGGTTGGCTACACCTTC
CASRSGVGYTF
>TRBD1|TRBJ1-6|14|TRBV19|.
TGTGCCAGTAGCGCCGACAGGGGGAATTCACCCCTCCACTTT
CASSADRGNSPLHF
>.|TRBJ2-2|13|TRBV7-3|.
TGTGCCAGCAGCTCAACGGGAGTCGGGGAGCTGTTTTTT
CASSSTGVGELFF
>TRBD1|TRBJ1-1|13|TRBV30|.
TGTGCCTGGAGTGAAACAGGGGGGACTGAAGCTTTCTTT
CAWSETGGTEAFF
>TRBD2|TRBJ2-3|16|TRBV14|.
TGTGCCAGCAGCCGACGACTAGCGGGAGTTGGAGATACGCAGTATTTT
CASSRRLAGVGDTQYF
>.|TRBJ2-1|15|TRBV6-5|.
TGTGCCAGCAGTTACTGGGGACTGCCCTTGGATGAGCAGTTCTTC
CASSYWGLPLDEQFF
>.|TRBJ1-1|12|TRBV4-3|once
TGCGCCAGCAGCCATGCGGGAGTTGAAGCTTTCTTT
CASSHAGVEAFF
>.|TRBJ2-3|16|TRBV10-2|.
TGCGCCAGCAGCCCCTCGGCGCAGGTGCACACAGATACGCAGTATTTT
CASSPSAQVHTDTQYF
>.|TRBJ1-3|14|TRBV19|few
TGTGCCAGTAGCTTACACGACTCTGGAAACACCATATATTTT
CASSLHDSGNTIYF
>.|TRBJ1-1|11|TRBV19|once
TGTGCCGGCAAAAGAGGCACTGAAGCTTTCTTT
CAGKRGTEAFF
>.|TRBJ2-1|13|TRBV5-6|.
TGTGCCAGCAGCTTGAGACAGGAGAATGAGCAGTTCTTC
CASSLRQENEQFF
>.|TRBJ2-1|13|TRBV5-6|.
TGTGCCAGCAGCTTAGGGGCCGAAAATGAGCAGTTCTTC
CASSLGAENEQFF
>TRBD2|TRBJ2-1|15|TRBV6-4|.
TGTGCCAGCAGTGGACTAGCGGGAGGGCGAGGTGAGCAGTTCTTC
CASSGLAGGRGEQFF
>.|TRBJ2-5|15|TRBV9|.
TGTGCCAGCAGCATTGAACAGGGCCACTTGGAGACCCAGTACTTC
CASSIEQGHLETQYF
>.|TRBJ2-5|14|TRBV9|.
TGTGCCAGCAGCACACCAGGGGAGGGCGAGACCCAGTACTTC
CASSTPGEGETQYF
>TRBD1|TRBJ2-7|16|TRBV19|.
TGTGCCAGTAGTATAAGGGGGACAGGGAGGTCGAACGAGCAGTACTTC
CASSIRGTGRSNEQYF
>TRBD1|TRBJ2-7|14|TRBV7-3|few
TGTGCCAGCAGCCCCGGCCGGACAGGAGGAGAGCAGTACTTC
CASSPGRTGGEQYF